What follows is one T cell receptor (beta chain) and its context. The data derive from a study of shared clonotypes between healthy human individuals. Here immunoSEQ multiplex PCR was the method, and the copy in TCRdb shows in-frame clones only, minus some. The profile covers over 2 million clones, with roughly 95% appearing a single time and about 0.13% taken by the ten largest. This CDR3 region has 13 residues. V was cut by 3 bases and J by 7 bases, with 13 bases left in between. CDR1 and CDR2 (germline): KGHSH, LQKENI. CD4+ cells yielded CD45RA+ naive and CD45RA-negative memory subsets. This TCR was sampled from a man aged 18 to 35 in good health. The source material was naive CD4+ T cells sorted from blood. Regarding subset: CD45RA+ positively selected. The rearrangement joins TRBV18 to TRBJ2-7, with D tentatively TRBD2 (6 bases). The CDR3 region has the DNA TGTGCCAGCTCACCGAACGGGGGTGAAGAGCAGTACTTC. Encoded protein: CASSPNGGEEQYF.